These T cell receptor beta chains were read from a single sample in a study of Ad26.COV2.S vaccination and SARS-CoV-2 variants. Clones were read by immunoSEQ multiplex PCR, and TCRdb kept only the in-frame ones, dropping some. The table shows around 300,000 clones, with under 90% occurring only once. Sequencing used peripheral blood, obtained in a trial of Ad26.COV2.S vaccine versus placebo. The receptors originated from a person between 18 and 59 years old who received the Ad26.COV2.S COVID-19 vaccine or a placebo. The conserved cysteine and the conserved F or W are not part of the CDR3 here. A D gene is named only where the DNA matches it firmly.

j_call v_call d_call cdr3_aa
TRBJ2-3 TRBV9 TRBD2 ASSVLSGGAIADTQY
TRBJ2-1 TRBV6-2/TRBV6-3 . ASSYIGISYNEQF
TRBJ1-6 TRBV18 . ASSERGPLH
TRBJ2-6 TRBV3-1/TRBV3-2 . ASSQGGVAGANVLT
TRBJ2-3 TRBV9 . ASSVFGYAQDTQY
TRBJ2-1 TRBV6-5 . ASSFDSRTYNEQF
TRBJ2-2 TRBV6-5 TRBD2 ASSSPGLANTGELF
TRBJ1-2 TRBV5-6 . ASSLITGGYT
TRBJ1-2 TRBV7-6 TRBD1 ASSLVSRGDYGYT
TRBJ1-5 TRBV9 . ASSIGQGSFQPQH
TRBJ2-2 TRBV4-1 . ASSQGGRTAGELF
TRBJ2-5 TRBV5-1 . ASSPTPLETQY
TRBJ2-5 TRBV6-5 . ASSYPGTAQTQY
TRBJ2-1 TRBV27 . ASSLMPDNEQF
TRBJ2-1 TRBV7-2 . ASSLAAGGATVEQF
TRBJ2-5 TRBV7-9 . ASSTSGSLQETQY
TRBJ2-5 TRBV6-5 . ASSYWETQY
TRBJ1-6 TRBV27 . ASSLSGPGGSGNSPLH
TRBJ1-1 TRBV5-1 TRBD1 ASGRTGGDTEAF
TRBJ2-1 TRBV7-3 . ASSFGQSSNEQF
TRBJ1-2 TRBV2 . ASSDRGDYGYT
TRBJ2-7 TRBV6-2/TRBV6-3 . ASSYVGVPPTTLYYEQY
TRBJ1-2 TRBV12-3/TRBV12-4 . ASSHPQGGYT
TRBJ2-5 TRBV7-8 . ASSLDLVKGTQY
TRBJ2-7 TRBV12-3/TRBV12-4 . ASSWTDSYEQY
TRBJ2-7 TRBV7-2 . ASSLRGTYYSSYEQY
TRBJ1-1 TRBV7-3 . ASSLTVGSTEAF
TRBJ2-1 TRBV27 . ASSQTGISYNEQF
TRBJ2-1 TRBV19 TRBD1 ASKGGPGEQF
TRBJ1-1 TRBV12-3/TRBV12-4 . ASSPQGNTEAF
TRBJ2-2 TRBV14 . ASSQSIRGELF
TRBJ1-2 TRBV4-3 . ASSQRFGAPDRGDNYGYT
TRBJ2-7 TRBV27 . ASSLYQGFSYEQY
TRBJ1-3 TRBV14 TRBD1 ASSQDLWTGNRNTIY
TRBJ2-2 TRBV29-1 TRBD1 SVAGQGITGELF
TRBJ1-4 TRBV6-6 . ASSYLATTNEKLF
TRBJ2-1 TRBV15 . ATSRIEGDSYNEQF
TRBJ2-1 TRBV4-1 . ASSRPDNEQF
TRBJ1-2 TRBV4-3 TRBD1 ASSQRQGAANYGYT
TRBJ2-5 TRBV15 TRBD2 ATSTGLAGVETQY
TRBJ2-7 TRBV3-1/TRBV3-2 . ASSRGDTTYEQY
TRBJ1-6 TRBV5-5 TRBD1 ASSLRDSNSPLH
TRBJ1-6 TRBV18 . ASSPPFSPLH
TRBJ1-5 TRBV5-1 . ASSLGAEGNQPQH
TRBJ1-1 TRBV27 . ASSLGVLYTEAF
TRBJ2-5 TRBV9 . ASNLGGYQETQY
TRBJ2-1 TRBV30 . AWSGGVRGNEQF
TRBJ1-1 TRBV5-4 TRBD1 ASSAGTANTEAF
TRBJ2-2 TRBV10-1 TRBD2 ASSELAGGWGTGELF
TRBJ1-1 TRBV3-1/TRBV3-2 . ASSQVTSAGNIEGEAF
TRBJ1-1 TRBV4-3 TRBD1 ASSQDYRGTEAF
TRBJ1-2 TRBV5-6 . ASSEDGGIGNGYT
TRBJ2-3 TRBV5-6 . ASSMTGITDTQY